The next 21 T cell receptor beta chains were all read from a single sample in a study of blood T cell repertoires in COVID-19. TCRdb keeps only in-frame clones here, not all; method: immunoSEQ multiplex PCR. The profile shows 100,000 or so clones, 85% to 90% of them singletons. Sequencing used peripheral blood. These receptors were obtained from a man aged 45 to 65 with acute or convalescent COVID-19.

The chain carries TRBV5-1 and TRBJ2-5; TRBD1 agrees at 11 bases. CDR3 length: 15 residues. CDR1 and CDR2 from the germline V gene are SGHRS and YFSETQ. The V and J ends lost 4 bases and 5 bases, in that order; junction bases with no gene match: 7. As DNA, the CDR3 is TGCGCCAGCAGCCCAGGACAGGGGGCAGGGGAGACCCAGTACTTC. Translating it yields CASSPGQGAGETQYF.

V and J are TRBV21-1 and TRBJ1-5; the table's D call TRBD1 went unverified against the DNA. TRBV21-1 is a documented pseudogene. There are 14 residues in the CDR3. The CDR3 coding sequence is TGTGCCAGCAGCAAAGAGACAGGGTCTCAGCCCCAGCATTTT. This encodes CASSKETGSQPQHF.

CDR3 in amino acids: CASRETVQETQYF. The CDR3 DNA sequence: TGCGCCAGCAGGGAGACAGTCCAAGAGACCCAGTACTTC. V gene TRBV10-2 combines with J gene TRBJ2-5; TRBD1 is a possible D gene (5 bases). From germline, CDR1 is WSHSY and CDR2 SAAADI. The CDR3 is 13 residues long. V was pared by 6 bases and J by 1 base, with 9 bases between.

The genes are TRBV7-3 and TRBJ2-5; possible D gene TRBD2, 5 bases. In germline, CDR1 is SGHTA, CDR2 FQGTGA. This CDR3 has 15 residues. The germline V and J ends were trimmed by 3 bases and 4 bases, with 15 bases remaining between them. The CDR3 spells CASSFSVLEGETQYF. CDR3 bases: TGTGCCAGCAGCTTTTCGGTGCTAGAGGGAGAGACCCAGTACTTC.

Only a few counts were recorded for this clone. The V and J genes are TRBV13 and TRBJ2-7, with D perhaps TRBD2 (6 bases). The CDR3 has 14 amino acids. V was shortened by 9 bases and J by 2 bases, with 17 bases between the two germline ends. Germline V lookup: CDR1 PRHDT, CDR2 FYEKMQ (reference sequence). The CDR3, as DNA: TGTGCCAGTACCTCAGGAGGGGTTGCCTACGAGCAGTACTTC. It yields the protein CASTSGGVAYEQYF.

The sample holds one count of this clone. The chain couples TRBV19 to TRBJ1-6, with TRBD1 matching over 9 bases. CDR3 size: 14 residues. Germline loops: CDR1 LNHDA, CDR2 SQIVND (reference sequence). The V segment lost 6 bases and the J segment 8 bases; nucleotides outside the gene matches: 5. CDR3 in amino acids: CASRRDREDSPLHF. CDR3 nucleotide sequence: TGTGCCAGTAGACGGGACAGGGAGGATTCACCCCTCCACTTT.

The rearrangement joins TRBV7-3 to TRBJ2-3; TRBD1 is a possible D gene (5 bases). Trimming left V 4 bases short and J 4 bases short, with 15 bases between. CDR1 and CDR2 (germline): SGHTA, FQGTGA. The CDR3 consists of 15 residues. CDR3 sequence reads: CASSYGAPGADTQYF. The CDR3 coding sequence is TGTGCCAGCAGCTATGGGGCCCCCGGTGCAGATACGCAGTATTTT. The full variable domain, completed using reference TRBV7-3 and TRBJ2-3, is GAGVSQTPSNKVTEKGKYVELRCDPISGHTALYWYRQSLGQGPEFLIYFQGTGAADDSGLPNDRFFAVRPEGSVSTLKIQRTERGDSAVYLCASSYGAPGADTQYFGPGTRLTVL.

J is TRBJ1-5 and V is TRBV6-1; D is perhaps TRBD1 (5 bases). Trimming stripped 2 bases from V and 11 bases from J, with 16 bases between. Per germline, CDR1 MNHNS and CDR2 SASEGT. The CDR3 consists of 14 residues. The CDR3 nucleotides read TGTGCCAGCAGTGAATCTCAGGGATCTTCGGCCCAGCATTTT. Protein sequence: CASSESQGSSAQHF.

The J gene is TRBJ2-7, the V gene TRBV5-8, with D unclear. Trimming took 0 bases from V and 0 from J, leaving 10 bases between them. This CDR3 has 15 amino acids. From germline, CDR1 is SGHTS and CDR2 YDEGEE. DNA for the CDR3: TGTGCCAGCAGCTTGGATGCAGGCCGCTCCTACGAGCAGTACTTC. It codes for CASSLDAGRSYEQYF.

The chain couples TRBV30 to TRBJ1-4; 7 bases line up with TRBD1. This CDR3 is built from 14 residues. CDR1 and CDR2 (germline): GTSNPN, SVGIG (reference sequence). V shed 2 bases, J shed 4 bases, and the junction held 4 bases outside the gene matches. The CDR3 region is CAWSTGADNEKLFF. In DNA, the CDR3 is TGTGCCTGGAGTACAGGGGCCGATAATGAAAAACTGTTTTTT.

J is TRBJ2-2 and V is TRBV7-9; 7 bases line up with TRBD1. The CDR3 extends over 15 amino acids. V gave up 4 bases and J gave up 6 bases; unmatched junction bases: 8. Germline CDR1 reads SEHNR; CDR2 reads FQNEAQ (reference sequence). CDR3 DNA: TGTGCCAGCAGCTCACCCTCCACAGGGGCCGGGGAGCTGTTTTTT. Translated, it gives CASSSPSTGAGELFF.

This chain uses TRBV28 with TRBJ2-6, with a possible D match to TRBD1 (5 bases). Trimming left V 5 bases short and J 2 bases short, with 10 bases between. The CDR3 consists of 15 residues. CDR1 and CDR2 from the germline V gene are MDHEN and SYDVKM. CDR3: CASSQGITGANVLTF. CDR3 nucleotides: TGTGCCAGCAGTCAGGGTATAACTGGGGCCAACGTCCTGACTTTC.

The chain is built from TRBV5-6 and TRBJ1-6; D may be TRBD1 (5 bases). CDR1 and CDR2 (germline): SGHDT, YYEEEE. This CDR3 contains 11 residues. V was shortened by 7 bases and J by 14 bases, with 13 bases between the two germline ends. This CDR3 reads CASSREDTLHF. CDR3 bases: TGTGCCAGCTCCCGTGAGGACACCCTCCACTTT.

The CDR3: CASSIIGSTSGRGSNEQFF. The DNA of the CDR3 is TGTGCCAGTAGTATAATCGGGTCGACTAGCGGGAGAGGAAGCAATGAGCAGTTCTTC. This chain connects TRBV19 to TRBJ2-1; 12 bases agree with TRBD2. The CDR3 length is 19 residues. Germline V gene sequence: CDR1 LNHDA, CDR2 SQIVND (reference sequence). Unmatched junction bases numbered 14, after V lost 2 bases and J lost 6 bases. The full variable domain, rest sourced from reference TRBV19 and TRBJ2-1, is DGGITQSPKYLFRKEGQNVTLSCEQNLNHDAMYWYRQDPGQGLRLIYYSQIVNDFQKGDIAEGYSVSREKKESFPLTVTSAQKNPTAFYLCASSIIGSTSGRGSNEQFFGPGTRLTVL.

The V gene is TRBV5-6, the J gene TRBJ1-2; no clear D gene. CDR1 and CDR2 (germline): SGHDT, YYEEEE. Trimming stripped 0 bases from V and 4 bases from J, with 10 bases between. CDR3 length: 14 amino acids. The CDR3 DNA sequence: TGTGCCAGCAGCTTGGACACGGGAATCTATGGCTACACCTTC. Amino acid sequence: CASSLDTGIYGYTF.

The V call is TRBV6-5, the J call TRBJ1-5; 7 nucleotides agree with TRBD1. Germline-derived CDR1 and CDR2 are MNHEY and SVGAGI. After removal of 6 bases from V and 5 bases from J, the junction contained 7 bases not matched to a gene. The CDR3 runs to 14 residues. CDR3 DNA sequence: TGTGCCAGCAGCTCCAGACAGGGAGATCAGCCCCAGCATTTT. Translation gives CASSSRQGDQPQHF.

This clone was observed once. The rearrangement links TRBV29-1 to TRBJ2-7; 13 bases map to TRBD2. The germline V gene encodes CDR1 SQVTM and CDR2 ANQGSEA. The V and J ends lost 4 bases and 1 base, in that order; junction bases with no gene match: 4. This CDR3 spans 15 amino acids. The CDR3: CSVGLAGGHSYEQYF. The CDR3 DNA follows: TGCAGCGTTGGACTAGCGGGGGGTCATTCCTACGAGCAGTACTTC.

CDR3 amino acids: CASSAEGRLNTEAFF. The CDR3 region has the DNA TGTGCCAGCAGCGCCGAGGGTCGGCTGAACACTGAAGCTTTCTTT. The chain is built from TRBV9 and TRBJ1-1; D call uncertain. Trimming pared 3 bases from V and 0 bases from J, leaving 12 bases between. Per germline, CDR1 SGDLS and CDR2 YYNGEE. This CDR3 has 15 amino acids.

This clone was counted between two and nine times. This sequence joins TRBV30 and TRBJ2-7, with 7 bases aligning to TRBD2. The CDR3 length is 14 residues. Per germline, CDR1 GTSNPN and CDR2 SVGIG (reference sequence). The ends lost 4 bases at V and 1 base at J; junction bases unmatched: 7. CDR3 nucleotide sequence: TGTGCCTGGAACCATCTAGCGGAATCCTACGAGCAGTACTTC. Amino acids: CAWNHLAESYEQYF.

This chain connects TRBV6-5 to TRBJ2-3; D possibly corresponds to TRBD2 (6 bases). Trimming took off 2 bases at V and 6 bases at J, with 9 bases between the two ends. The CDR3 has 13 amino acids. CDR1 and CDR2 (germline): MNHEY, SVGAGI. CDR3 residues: CASSYVGGDTQYF. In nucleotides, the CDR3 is TGTGCCAGCAGTTACGTTGGAGGGGATACGCAGTATTTT.

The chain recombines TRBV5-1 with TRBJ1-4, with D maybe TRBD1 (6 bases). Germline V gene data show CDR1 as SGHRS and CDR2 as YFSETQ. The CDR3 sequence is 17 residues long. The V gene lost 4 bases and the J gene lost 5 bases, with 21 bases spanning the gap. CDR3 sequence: CASSLNGQSFGNEKLFF. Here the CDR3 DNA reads TGCGCCAGCAGCCTGAACGGACAGTCCTTTGGAAATGAAAAACTGTTTTTT.